This T cell receptor (beta chain) was found in a study of blood T cell repertoires in COVID-19 (TCRdb year 2020). About the investigation overall: The collaborator samples originated in the United States, Italy and Spain and spanned the acute and convalescent phases of COVID-19. The prospective study material was composed of cDNA or gDNA derived from T cells, B-cell-depleted T cells, or PBMCs. The dataset comprised deeply sampled blood TCRbeta repertoires from subjects exposed to, actively infected with, or recovered from COVID-19. The repertoires were released in a freely available public database intended as a resource for research on the immune response to SARS-CoV-2. Samples came from the ongoing ImmuneRACE study (first 160 participants) plus 1,254 subjects from 6 global collaborators. A de-identified subject ID, COVID-19 status, age in years and sex were almost always included in the sample metadata. Where HLA class I and class II types were available, the types were taken from metadata supplied by the sample provider, not from assay-based typing. On the study overall, not on this receptor specifically: Clinical and demographic metadata were provided uncurated, with the amount varying by source and participant.

Enrolling through a virtual design, the prospective study's participants ranged in age from roughly 18 to 89 years and lived across some 23 United States geographic areas. To assign participants to cohorts, the prospective study relied on clinical history that participants themselves reported in a screening survey and a study questionnaire. Mobile phlebotomists in the prospective study collected whole blood, serum and a nasopharyngeal or oropharyngeal swab from every participant. Over a roughly two-month period, participants in the prospective study had the option of providing additional blood draws and questionnaires. Before DNA extraction, prospective study blood samples were shipped either frozen or at room temperature. With respect to this clone: This receptor's antigen is unknown. No per-base quality is available; no much larger clone lies one base away.

From a lookup of the germline V gene, CDR1 and CDR2 are SGHVS and FNYEAQ. Trimming leaves V shorter by 5 bases and J shorter by 3 bases, with the junction holding 3 bases beyond the gene matches. The CDR3 goes from the cysteine to the phenylalanine over 15 residues. Of all the DNA, just the CDR3 is kept, 45 bases in frame from base 1. TCRbeta CDR3 regions were amplified from genomic DNA using the immunoSEQ Assay, a bias-controlled multiplex PCR. As for the authors' bioinformatics: The number of nucleated cells in each sample was estimated by amplification of reference gene primers within the assay. Sequence reads were collapsed and filtered to measure the absolute abundance of every unique TCRbeta CDR3 rearrangement. For each sample, productive Simpson clonality was calculated as the square root of Simpson's diversity index across productive rearrangements. TCRdb limited this immuneACCESS table to in-frame rearrangements with V and J called. A share of clones is missing; checked studies link under half to unresolved V genes, and the rest is unexplained. D and trimming come from the DNA, and the V and J calls and clone size come from that table. Across this sample there are roughly 220,000 clones, with 75% to 90% seen only once. Jointly, the top ten make up more than 3.5% of the sample.

What was sequenced was PBMCs or T cells enriched from blood (not recorded which). This TCR came from a woman between 40 and 50 years old with acute COVID-19. The chain is made from TRBV7-6 and TRBJ2-7, with 14 bases matching TRBD2. CDR3 reads: CASSLGTSGGYEQYF. The DNA sequence is given as TGTGCCAGCAGCCTAGGGACTAGCGGGGGCTACGAGCAGTACTTC.